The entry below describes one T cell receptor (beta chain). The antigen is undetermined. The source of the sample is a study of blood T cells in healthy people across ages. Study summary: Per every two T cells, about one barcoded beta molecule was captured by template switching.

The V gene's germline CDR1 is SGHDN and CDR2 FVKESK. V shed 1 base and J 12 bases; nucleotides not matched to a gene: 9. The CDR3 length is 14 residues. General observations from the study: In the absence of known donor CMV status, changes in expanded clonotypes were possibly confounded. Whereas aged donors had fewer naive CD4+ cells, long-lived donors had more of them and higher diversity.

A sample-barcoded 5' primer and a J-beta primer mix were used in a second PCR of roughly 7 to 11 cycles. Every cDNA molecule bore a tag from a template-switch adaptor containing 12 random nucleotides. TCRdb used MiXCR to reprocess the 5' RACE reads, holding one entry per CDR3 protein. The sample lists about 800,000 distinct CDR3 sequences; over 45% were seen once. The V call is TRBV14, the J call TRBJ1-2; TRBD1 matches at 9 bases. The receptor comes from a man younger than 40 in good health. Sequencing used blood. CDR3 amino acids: CASSQGSQGAFDTF. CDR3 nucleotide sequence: TGTGCCAGCAGCCAAGGTTCACAGGGGGCGTTTGACACCTTC.